This T cell receptor beta chain was sequenced for a study of T cell changes during pregnancy in multiple sclerosis. Method: immunoSEQ multiplex PCR; TCRdb's copy keeps in-frame clones and lacks some. Seen here are roughly 40,000 clones, 85% to 95% observed once, and the top ten hold about 1.2%. V shed 6 bases, J shed 0 bases, and the junction held 5 bases outside the gene matches. CDR3 length equals 15 residues. The germline CDR1 and CDR2 sequences are WNHNN and SYGVQD (reference sequence). The receptor's source is a female donor with multiple sclerosis, enrolled in a pregnancy study. V usage is TRBV10-1 and J usage is TRBJ2-3; 8 nucleotides agree with TRBD1. Specimen: peripheral blood, collected before pregnancy. As DNA, the CDR3 is TGCGCCAGCAGGGGGACAGGTCAAAGCACAGATACGCAGTATTTT. This translates into CASRGTGQSTDTQYF.